The 2 T cell receptor beta chains listed next were all sequenced from one sample in a study of blood T cell repertoires in COVID-19. The data were produced by immunoSEQ multiplex PCR, yet TCRdb's version contains in-frame clones alone and is incomplete. The table shows a few hundred thousand clones, with approximately 90% occurring only once. Sequenced material: PBMCs or T cells enriched from blood (not recorded which). All receptors derive from a woman aged 40 to 50 with acute COVID-19.

This clone occurred once. The genes are TRBV15 and TRBJ2-7, with 7 bases fitting TRBD1. V gave up 3 bases and J gave up 0 bases; unmatched junction bases: 2. Germline V gene lookup returns CDR1 LNHNV and CDR2 YYDKDF (reference sequence). The CDR3 runs to 14 residues. CDR3 amino acids: CATSRTGTSYEQYF. CDR3 nucleotides: TGTGCCACCAGCAGGACAGGGACCTCCTACGAGCAGTACTTC. Full variable domain (outside the CDR3, taken from reference TRBV15 and TRBJ2-7): DAMVIQNPRYQVTQFGKPVTLSCSQTLNHNVMYWYQQKSSQAPKLLFHYYDKDFNNEADTPDNFQSRRPNTSFCFLDIRSPGLGDTAMYLCATSRTGTSYEQYFGPGTRLTVT.

The V and J genes are TRBV19 and TRBJ2-1; the match to TRBD2 covers 7 bases. Germline assignment: CDR1 LNHDA and CDR2 SQIVND (reference sequence). The CDR3 has 17 residues. With V trimmed by 3 bases and J by 8 bases, 16 bases remained unmatched. The CDR3 sequence is CASSILSSGGLGDEQFF. CDR3 in DNA: TGTGCCAGTAGTATCCTCTCTAGCGGCGGCTTGGGAGATGAGCAGTTCTTC.